The 6 T cell receptor beta chains below were found in one sample sequenced in a study of shared clonotypes between healthy human individuals. Profiled with immunoSEQ multiplex PCR; TCRdb holds only in-frame clones, not every one. The sample records 90,000 to 120,000 clones, 67% being singletons. Sequenced sample: memory CD8+ T cells sorted from blood. Regarding subset: CD45RO+ cells pooled with CCR7-negative TemRA cells. The receptors were sampled from a woman younger than 45 in good health.

J is TRBJ2-6 and V is TRBV2; 7 bases align to TRBD2. The CDR3 loop spans 18 amino acids. Trimming at V came to 2 bases and at J to 2 bases, leaving 9 bases not matched to a gene. CDR1 and CDR2 from the germline V gene are SNHLY and FYNNEI. CDR3 loop: CASSERGLVAAGANVLTF. In DNA form, the CDR3 reads TGTGCCAGCAGTGAACGAGGACTAGTCGCCGCTGGGGCCAACGTCCTGACTTTC.

This clone occurred once. CDR3 coding DNA: TGCGCCAGCAGCCAGCCCGGGACTAGCTTCTACGAGCAGTACTTC. Protein sequence: CASSQPGTSFYEQYF. The V call is TRBV4-1, the J call TRBJ2-7; TRBD2 matches at 9 bases. With V trimmed by 3 bases and J by 3 bases, 6 bases remained unmatched. CDR1 and CDR2 from the germline V gene are MGHRA and YSYEKL. CDR3 length: 15 amino acids.

The V gene is TRBV9, the J gene TRBJ2-1, with D perhaps TRBD2 (7 bases). The CDR3 is 14 amino acids. V was trimmed by 4 bases and J by 7 bases, leaving 15 bases between them. From germline, CDR1 is SGDLS and CDR2 YYNGEE. This chain's CDR3 is CASSYGGGSNEQFF. DNA for the CDR3: TGTGCCAGCAGCTACGGGGGCGGGAGTAATGAGCAGTTCTTC.

The genes are TRBV11-3 and TRBJ2-7, with D tentatively TRBD1 or TRBD2 (5 bases each). V dropped 3 bases and J dropped 2 bases, with 11 bases sitting between them. Germline CDR1 and CDR2: SGHNT and YENEEA. The CDR3 extends over 14 amino acids. CDR3 bases: TGTGCCAGCAGCTTTGGGGGAAGGACCTACGAGCAGTACTTC. As protein: CASSFGGRTYEQYF.

The V call is TRBV27, the J call TRBJ1-5; tentative D call: TRBD1 (6 bases). V was clipped by 3 bases and J by 3 bases, with 12 bases between them. CDR1 is MNHEY and CDR2 is SMNVEV in the germline V gene (reference sequence). This CDR3 spans 15 amino acids. The CDR3 bases are TGTGCCAGCAGTTTTCGGGGGGCCTTCAATCAGCCCCAGCATTTT. Amino acid sequence: CASSFRGAFNQPQHF.

The genes are TRBV6-1 and TRBJ1-4, with D possibly matching TRBD1 (5 bases). V shed 2 bases and J shed 4 bases, with 11 bases lying between them. This CDR3 has 15 amino acids. CDR1 is MNHNS, CDR2 SASEGT, per germline. The CDR3 is CASSEMIGDNEKLFF. Here the CDR3 DNA reads TGTGCCAGCAGTGAAATGATAGGGGATAATGAAAAACTGTTTTTT.